One and the same sample provided the 16 T cell receptor beta chains below, sequenced in a study of T-cell memory formation after mild COVID-19. TCRdb called the 5' RACE reads again in MiXCR, with one record for every CDR3 protein. The sample has around 340,000 distinct CDR3 sequences; 15% to 20% are singletons. Material: PBMCs or a T cell subset sorted from them (not recorded which). All receptors come from a man between 18 and 29 years old who had mild COVID-19 (a few samples of this study predate the infection). Cell type and time point are not known.

In its sample, this clonotype was seen a few times. The rearrangement links TRBV6-6 to TRBJ2-5; D gene uncertain. CDR3 length equals 11 residues. The germline V gene encodes CDR1 MNHNY and CDR2 SVGAGI (reference sequence). Trimming removed 5 bases from V and 5 bases from J, with 6 bases in between. The CDR3, as DNA: TGTGCCAGCAGTCACGACGAGACCCAGTACTTC. It translates to CASSHDETQYF.

This clonotype is a singleton in its sample. This chain links TRBV27 with TRBJ1-2, with 7 bases aligning to TRBD1. Trimming removed 1 base from V and 2 bases from J; junction bases left unmatched: 4. This CDR3 has 15 residues. Germline V gives CDR1 MNHEY, CDR2 SMNVEV (reference sequence). CDR3 DNA: TGTGCCAGCAGTTTATTTGGACAGGCCAACTATGGCTACACCTTC. It specifies CASSLFGQANYGYTF.

This clonotype was detected only a few times. V and J are TRBV9 and TRBJ1-1; D is undetermined. V lost 4 bases and J 5 bases, leaving 15 bases between the germline ends. The CDR3 contains 14 residues. Germline V gene sequence: CDR1 SGDLS, CDR2 YYNGEE. DNA of the CDR3: TGTGCCAGCAGCTATTTGGGAGCGCTTACTGAAGCTTTCTTT. It is translated as CASSYLGALTEAFF.

This clonotype was counted only a few times. The chain joins TRBV4-3 to TRBJ1-1, with 7 bases fitting TRBD1. Germline V gives CDR1 LGHNA, CDR2 YSLEER. The ends lost 0 bases at V and 5 bases at J; junction bases unmatched: 3. The CDR3 consists of 14 residues. The CDR3 DNA reads TGCGCCAGCAGCCAAGACAGGGGGGGAACTGAAGCTTTCTTT. Protein product: CASSQDRGGTEAFF.

The CDR3 region has the DNA TGTGCCAGCAGCTTGGATGGGACGGCTAAAGAGACCCAGTACTTC. It translates to CASSLDGTAKETQYF. This chain joins TRBV5-6 and TRBJ2-5; possibly TRBD1 or TRBD2 for D (5 bases each). CDR3 size: 15 residues. Trimming took off 0 bases at V and 3 bases at J, with 12 bases between the two ends. The germline CDR1 and CDR2 sequences are SGHDT and YYEEEE.

The chain recombines TRBV28 with TRBJ2-1; no clear D gene. The CDR3 loop spans 14 amino acids. Trimming removed 7 bases from V and 4 bases from J, with 14 bases in between. CDR1 MDHEN and CDR2 SYDVKM come from the germline V gene. This CDR3 is CASNRGFGYNEQFF. In DNA form, the CDR3 reads TGTGCCAGCAATCGAGGCTTCGGGTACAATGAGCAGTTCTTC.

The chain combines TRBV5-1 with TRBJ1-1; D possibly corresponds to TRBD1 (6 bases). The CDR3 has 14 amino acids. The germline gives CDR1 SGHRS, CDR2 YFSETQ. Trimming removed 4 bases at V and 1 base at J, with 11 bases between. CDR3: CASSGVTGNTEAFF. The CDR3 bases are TGCGCCAGCAGCGGTGTGACAGGGAACACTGAAGCTTTCTTT. The full variable domain, completed using reference TRBV5-1 and TRBJ1-1, is KAGVTQTPRYLIKTRGQQVTLSCSPISGHRSVSWYQQTPGQGLQFLFEYFSETQRNKGNFPGRFSGRQFSNSRSEMNVSTLELGDSALYLCASSGVTGNTEAFFGQGTRLTVV.

CDR3 sequence (DNA): TGTGCCAGCAGCTTGGACCAAAACGAGCAGTACGTC. As protein: CASSLDQNEQYV. The chain links TRBV5-4 to TRBJ2-7, with D unresolved. This CDR3 contains 12 residues. V lost 0 bases to trimming and J lost 5 bases, with 6 bases between them. Germline V gene lookup returns CDR1 SGHNT and CDR2 YYREEE (reference sequence).

The V and J genes are TRBV6-1 and TRBJ2-1; 8 positions agree with TRBD1. Germline loops: CDR1 MNHNS, CDR2 SASEGT. CDR3 size: 17 residues. The V gene end was trimmed by 5 bases and the J gene end by 0 bases; junction bases not matched to a gene: 9. The DNA of the CDR3 is TGTGCCAGCAGTTCCAAGGACAGGGAGAGCTCCTACAATGAGCAGTTCTTC. It yields the protein CASSSKDRESSYNEQFF.

The genes are TRBV28 and TRBJ2-7, with 15 bases lining up with TRBD2. Per the germline V gene, CDR1 is MDHEN and CDR2 is SYDVKM. This CDR3 contains 15 residues. Trimming cost V 6 bases and J 4 bases; bases outside gene matches: 4. CDR3: CASSPGTSGGYEQYV. CDR3 coding DNA: TGTGCCAGCAGCCCAGGGACTAGCGGGGGGTACGAGCAGTACGTC.

The sample holds a few counts of this clonotype. This rearrangement joins TRBV7-6 to TRBJ2-3; 8 bases fit TRBD2. The ends lost 5 bases at V and 3 bases at J; junction bases unmatched: 7. CDR1 and CDR2 (germline): SGHVS, FNYEAQ. This CDR3 spans 15 amino acids. The CDR3 region has the DNA TGTGCCAGCAGCCACGGGGGGGGGCCAACAGATACGCAGTATTTT. Amino acids: CASSHGGGPTDTQYF.

The sample holds many counts of this clonotype. The chain is built from TRBV12-3 or TRBV12-4 and TRBJ2-2; D might be TRBD2 (5 bases). Trimming cost V 7 bases and J 2 bases, with 11 bases left between them. This CDR3 has 14 residues. Here the CDR3 DNA reads TGTGCCAGCAAGGGAGAGATTAACACCGGGGAGCTGTTTTTT. Protein product: CASKGEINTGELFF.

This clonotype was counted a single time. V gene TRBV10-3 combines with J gene TRBJ2-2, with a possible D match to TRBD2 (5 bases). The CDR3 has 12 amino acids. Trimming pared 11 bases from V and 1 base from J, leaving 8 bases between. Germline V lookup: CDR1 ENHRY, CDR2 SYGVKD. The CDR3 nucleotides are TGTGCCGCCGGGGAGAACACCGGGGAGCTGTTTTTT. Translating it yields CAAGENTGELFF.

The rearrangement links TRBV28 to TRBJ1-5; no reliable D call. In germline, CDR1 is MDHEN, CDR2 SYDVKM. The CDR3 has 12 amino acids. The ends were cut back, 7 bases at V and 5 bases at J, with 9 bases in the middle. CDR3 amino acids: CASIGRDQPQHF. In DNA form, the CDR3 reads TGTGCCAGCATAGGGAGGGATCAGCCCCAGCATTTT.

This clonotype was picked up a small number of times. J is TRBJ2-7 and V is TRBV16; D is tentatively TRBD1 or TRBD2 (5 bases each). The V and J ends lost 8 bases and 7 bases respectively, with 15 bases between them. Germline V CDR1 and CDR2: KGHSY, FQNENV. The CDR3 has 12 amino acids. The CDR3 sequence is CASLKPGREQYF. The CDR3 DNA is TGTGCCAGCCTCAAACCGGGACGGGAGCAGTACTTC.

This clonotype was counted ten times or more. This chain connects TRBV5-4 to TRBJ2-2, with D unclear. V was pared by 0 bases and J by 5 bases, with 5 bases between. Per germline, CDR1 SGHNT and CDR2 YYREEE (reference sequence). CDR3 length equals 13 residues. CDR3 sequence (DNA): TGTGCCAGCAGCTTGGTAGAGACCGGGGAGCTGTTTTTT. Translation gives CASSLVETGELFF.